Sequencing of this TCR delta chain was carried out in a study of gamma-delta chains in newborns, infants, children. The wider study: Innate gammadelta T cells reportedly expand polyclonally right after birth, driven by microbial exposure, per the title.

This clone is categorized as large (0.1 to 1%). In the same sample, other DNA sequences code for this CDR3. TCRdb fed the reads to CATT. This sample carries 700 to 1,000 delta-chain clones, more than 1.5% of them seen once, and the ten largest clones take about 30%. V was clipped by 4 bases and J by 0 bases, with 12 bases between them. Germline lookup yields CDR1 TSWWSYY and CDR2 QGS. The CDR3 is made up of 15 amino acids. This chain uses TRDV1 with TRDJ1, with no clear D. The sample comprised blood. The origin of this receptor is a child in good health. DNA for the CDR3: TGTGCTCTTGGGGTCCCTGATGGGTACACCGATAAACTCATCTTT. Residues: CALGVPDGYTDKLIF.